Sequencing of this T cell receptor (beta chain) was carried out in a study of long-term antiretroviral therapy in people with HIV. Background on the study: The 2015 immediate-ART recommendation was preceded by the earliest samples by about a decade. Whole-study results and caveats: HIV repertoires spanned narrower CDR3 length ranges than controls. Repertoire dominance by clones expanded before ART was seen at all time points.

Survey-level resolution applied to immunoSEQ assay v3.0. The data were produced by immunoSEQ multiplex PCR, yet TCRdb's version contains in-frame clones alone and is incomplete. The table lists 25,000 to 35,000 clones, roughly 84% of them singletons, with 4.8% in the top ten. Comment on this clone: Its antigen is undetermined.

The samples comprised roughly 1-11 million cryopreserved PBMC ahead of DNA extraction. The CDR3 loop spans 15 amino acids. Germline assignment: CDR1 MNHEY and CDR2 SVGAGI. V gave up 6 bases and J gave up 4 bases; unmatched junction bases: 6. V gene TRBV6-5 combines with J gene TRBJ2-1, with 10 bases identical to TRBD1. This clonotype was obtained from a woman under 40 with HIV. The starting material was unsorted PBMCs, obtained 0.8 years after starting antiretroviral therapy. CDR3 amino acids: CASRRGQGIYNEQFF. The CDR3 nucleotides are TGTGCCAGCAGGCGGGGACAGGGGATTTACAATGAGCAGTTCTTC.